Listed here are 12 T cell receptor beta chains from one sample, sequenced in a study of blood T cell repertoires in COVID-19 (dated by TCRdb to the early 2020s). Libraries were made using the immunoSEQ multiplex PCR assay. TCRdb took this table from immuneACCESS and kept in-frame rearrangements with V and J called. Such tables lack part of the clones; where checked against another copy, unresolved V genes explain under half of the gap, and the rest is unexplained. The sample data list approximately 300,000 clones, and more than 85% of these were observed just once. The ten largest clones take up about 4.6% of the sample. Material for sequencing was peripheral blood. Every receptor here comes from a man aged 35-49 years with acute or convalescent COVID-19.

V and J are TRBV18 and TRBJ2-1, with D tentatively TRBD2 (5 bases). The CDR3 runs to 14 residues. The ends were cut back, 6 bases at V and 5 bases at J, with 14 bases in the middle. Per germline, CDR1 KGHSH and CDR2 LQKENI. CDR3 coding DNA: TGTGCCAGCTCGCCTCGCGTCGGGGACAATGAGCAGTTCTTC. Translated, it gives CASSPRVGDNEQFF.

The chain couples TRBV2 to TRBJ1-2, with D hard to call. The CDR3 has 11 residues. V lost 6 bases, J lost 8 bases, and 10 bases lay in between. The germline V gene encodes CDR1 SNHLY and CDR2 FYNNEI. The CDR3 DNA reads TGTGCCAGCAGGCCAGAGGGAGGCTACACCTTC. Translation gives CASRPEGGYTF.

V and J are TRBV6-5 and TRBJ1-2; D might be TRBD1 (5 bases). The CDR3 consists of 14 residues. Trimming took off 4 bases at V and 7 bases at J, with 16 bases between the two ends. Germline V gene sequence: CDR1 MNHEY, CDR2 SVGAGI. This CDR3 reads CASSWGGGSRGYTF. The CDR3 DNA sequence: TGTGCCAGCAGTTGGGGGGGAGGATCGCGTGGCTACACCTTC.

This sequence joins TRBV10-1 and TRBJ1-6; D perhaps matches TRBD1 (5 bases). V was cut by 2 bases and J by 9 bases, with 8 bases left in between. This CDR3 spans 13 amino acids. The germline V gene has CDR1 WNHNN and CDR2 SYGVQD (reference sequence). CDR3 nucleotides: TGCGCCAGCAGTGAGATAAGGGGTTCACCCCTCCACTTT. This codes for CASSEIRGSPLHF.

The chain links TRBV7-9 to TRBJ1-1; 10 nucleotides align to TRBD1. Germline V lookup: CDR1 SEHNR, CDR2 FQNEAQ (reference sequence). The CDR3 totals 15 residues. Germline trimming cut 4 bases from V and 1 base from J; bases unmatched to any gene: 3. The CDR3 DNA follows: TGTGCCAGCAGCTCGCGGGACAGGGGGAACACTGAAGCTTTCTTT. This encodes CASSSRDRGNTEAFF.

This chain connects TRBV2 to TRBJ1-5; D might be TRBD1 (6 bases). CDR1 and CDR2 from the germline V gene are SNHLY and FYNNEI. The V end lost 6 bases, the J end lost 5 bases, and 14 bases lay between the germline ends. The CDR3 loop spans 14 amino acids. CDR3 in amino acids: CASRDSLRDQPQHF. As DNA, the CDR3 is TGTGCCAGCAGGGACAGCCTCCGAGATCAGCCCCAGCATTTT.

V and J are TRBV13 and TRBJ2-1, with D possibly being TRBD2 (5 bases). Germline V lookup: CDR1 PRHDT, CDR2 FYEKMQ (reference sequence). The CDR3 runs 15 residues. V lost 4 bases, J lost 12 bases, and 22 bases lay in between. The CDR3 here is CASSSPSGPAGGQFF. The CDR3 region has the DNA TGTGCCAGCAGCTCTCCTTCCGGGCCCGCGGGTGGGCAGTTCTTC.

This chain connects TRBV6-5 to TRBJ2-3; 7 nucleotides align to TRBD2. The CDR3 is made up of 13 amino acids. The germline CDR1 and CDR2 sequences are MNHEY and SVGAGI. Germline trimming cut 11 bases from V and 2 bases from J; bases unmatched to any gene: 7. The CDR3 spells CASSGLLTDTQYF. DNA of the CDR3: TGTGCCTCCTCGGGACTACTCACAGATACGCAGTATTTT.

The rearrangement joins TRBV6-4 to TRBJ1-1; tentatively, D is TRBD1 (6 bases). This CDR3 has 19 amino acids. Per germline, CDR1 MRHNA and CDR2 SNTAGT. Trimming left V 0 bases short and J 3 bases short, with 23 bases between. The CDR3 DNA reads TGTGCCAGCAGTGACTCGAAATGGGACACCTTCTTTAGGGACACTGAAGCTTTCTTT. Translating gives CASSDSKWDTFFRDTEAFF.

The chain employs TRBV27 and TRBJ1-1, with D possibly being TRBD1 (5 bases). This CDR3 region has 14 residues. V shed 0 bases and J shed 3 bases, with 8 bases lying between them. Germline loops: CDR1 MNHEY, CDR2 SMNVEV (reference sequence). The CDR3 reads CASSLSGVDTEAFF. The CDR3 nucleotides are TGTGCCAGCAGTTTATCAGGGGTTGACACTGAAGCTTTCTTT.

The rearrangement links TRBV15 to TRBJ1-5; possibly TRBD1 for D (6 bases). Germline V gene data show CDR1 as LNHNV and CDR2 as YYDKDF (reference sequence). CDR3 length: 14 residues. V shed 2 bases and J shed 4 bases, with 9 bases lying between them. The CDR3 is CATSRWQGNQPQHF. The CDR3 nucleotides read TGTGCCACCAGCAGATGGCAGGGGAATCAGCCCCAGCATTTT.

This chain uses TRBV12-3 or TRBV12-4 with TRBJ1-1; TRBD1 is a possible D gene (6 bases). Trimming removed 3 bases from V and 6 bases from J, with 8 bases in between. The CDR3 loop spans 12 amino acids. DNA for the CDR3: TGTGCCAGCAGTTTGAGGGGGTCTGAAGCTTTCTTT. Translation gives CASSLRGSEAFF.